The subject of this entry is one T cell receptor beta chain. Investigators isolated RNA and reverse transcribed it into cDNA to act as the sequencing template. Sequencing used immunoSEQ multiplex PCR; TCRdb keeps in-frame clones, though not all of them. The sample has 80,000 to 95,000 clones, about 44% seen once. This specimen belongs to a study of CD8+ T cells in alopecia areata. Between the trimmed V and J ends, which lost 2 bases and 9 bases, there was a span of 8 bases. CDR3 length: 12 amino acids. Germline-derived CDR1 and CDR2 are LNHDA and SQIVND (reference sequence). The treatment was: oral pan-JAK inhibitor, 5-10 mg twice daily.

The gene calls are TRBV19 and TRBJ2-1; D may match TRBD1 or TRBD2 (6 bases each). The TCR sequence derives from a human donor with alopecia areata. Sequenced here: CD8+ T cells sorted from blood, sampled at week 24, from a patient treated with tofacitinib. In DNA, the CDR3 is TGTGCCAGTAGTATACGGGGGCGTGAGCAGTTCTTC. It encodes CASSIRGREQFF.